Listed below are T cell receptor beta chains from one sample, sequenced in a study of regulatory T cells in long-lasting Graves disease. In TCRdb, the multiplex PCR reads were re-called with MiXCR into one record per CDR3 protein. Counted here are 400,000 to 500,000 distinct CDR3 sequences, under 25% occurring once; the ten biggest clones make up 14%. The sample in question was peripheral blood mononuclear cells (PBMCs), obtained when the disease was refractory, from a patient treated with antithyroid drugs. The receptors were sampled from a female donor with Graves disease. CDR3s include the opening cysteine and the closing phenylalanine or tryptophan. The D gene is left open where the match is weak. Part of the rows lack a size; the others show once, few, many or a class for expanded clones.

NA	TRBD2	TRBV7-3	TRBJ2-2	TGTGCCAGCAGCTTAAATCCAGCGGGAGACACCGGGGAGCTGTTTTTT	CASSLNPAGDTGELFF
many	NA	TRBV6-1	TRBJ1-1	TGTGCCAGCAGTGGCCGGGCCGGGGGCACTGAAGCTTTCTTT	CASSGRAGGTEAFF
NA	TRBD2	TRBV5-1	TRBJ2-2	TGCGCCAGCAGCCCTAGGACTAGTCAGGCCGGGGAGCTGTTTTTT	CASSPRTSQAGELFF
NA	TRBD1	TRBV6-5	TRBJ2-7	TGTGCCAGCAGTTACGGACAGGGTACCGAGCAGTACTTC	CASSYGQGTEQYF
many	NA	TRBV7-8	TRBJ2-7	TGTGCCAGCAGCTCCCGTCTAGCCCACGAGCAGTACTTC	CASSSRLAHEQYF
NA	NA	TRBV6-1	TRBJ2-2	TGTGCCAGCAGACTACTGCAGAACACCGGGGAGCTGTTTTTT	CASRLLQNTGELFF
few	NA	TRBV10-2	TRBJ1-1	TGCGCCAGCAGTGAGTCGACGGGACGTGAAGCTTTCTTT	CASSESTGREAFF
few	NA	TRBV20-1	TRBJ2-4	TGCAGTGCCCTGTACCGTAACATTCAGTACTTC	CSALYRNIQYF
many	TRBD1	TRBV7-9	TRBJ1-1	TGCGCCAGCAGGAATCCGGGACAGGGAGTGTCTGAAGCTTTCTTT	CASRNPGQGVSEAFF
many	NA	TRBV30	TRBJ1-2	TGTGCCTGGAGTGCCGCTAACTATGGCTACACCTTC	CAWSAANYGYTF
many	NA	TRBV28	TRBJ2-7	TGTGCCAGCAGTTCCCCCTCTGAAGGGTACGAGCAGTACTTC	CASSSPSEGYEQYF
many	NA	TRBV6-1	TRBJ2-7	TGTGCCAGCAGTGCTATGGGGGGCGAGCAGTACTTC	CASSAMGGEQYF
NA	TRBD1	TRBV5-5	TRBJ2-2	TGTGCCAGCAGCTTGGAAGGGACAGGGCGGACCGGGGAGCTGTTTTTT	CASSLEGTGRTGELFF
many	NA	TRBV12-3/TRBV12-4	TRBJ2-5	TGTGCCAGCAGTTTTGGTAGGCGAGAGACCCAGTACTTC	CASSFGRRETQYF
many	NA	TRBV28	TRBJ1-1	TGTGCCAGCAGTTTCCAGGCCACTGAAGCTTTCTTT	CASSFQATEAFF
NA	NA	TRBV18	TRBJ2-7	TGTGCCAGCTCACCACTTTTCGGTGCCTACGAGCAGTACTTC	CASSPLFGAYEQYF
NA	NA	TRBV4-1	TRBJ2-2	TGCGCCAGCAGCCAACCCATCAAAAGCGGGGAGCTGTTTTTT	CASSQPIKSGELFF
NA	NA	TRBV19	TRBJ1-2	TGTGCCAGTAGCCCACAGGGCGACGGCTACACCTTC	CASSPQGDGYTF
few	TRBD2	TRBV28	TRBJ2-3	TGTGCCAGCAGTCCTAGCGGACTAGCGGGAACAGATACGCAGTATTTT	CASSPSGLAGTDTQYF
many	NA	TRBV7-9	TRBJ1-1	TGTGCCAGCAGCTTAGGTATCTCTGAAGCTTTCTTT	CASSLGISEAFF
NA	NA	TRBV6-5	TRBJ1-5	TGTGCCAGCAGTTGGTCGGAGGTTGGCAATCAGCCCCAGCATTTT	CASSWSEVGNQPQHF
NA	NA	TRBV2	TRBJ2-5	TGTGCCAGCAGTGAATTGCCTAGCGTCCAAGAGACCCAGTACTTC	CASSELPSVQETQYF
few	TRBD2	TRBV20-1	TRBJ2-7	TGCAGTGCTAGAGCCCTAGCGGGAGTAGATTTCTACGAGCAGTACTTC	CSARALAGVDFYEQYF
many	NA	TRBV7-8	TRBJ1-4	TGTGCCAGCAGCTTAGCGCTCAGTGAAAAACTGTTTTTT	CASSLALSEKLFF
few	NA	TRBV20-1	TRBJ2-7	TGCAGTGCTTATCGGACGACCTCCTACGAGCAGTACTTC	CSAYRTTSYEQYF
NA	NA	TRBV29-1	TRBJ2-7	TGCAGCGTTGTAGGCCTGGCCGGCGACGGCCACCCCTACGAGCAGTACTTC	CSVVGLAGDGHPYEQYF
few	TRBD2	TRBV20-1	TRBJ2-1	TGCAGTGCTAGTGGACTAGCGGGAGTACGTTTCAATGAGCAGTTCTTC	CSASGLAGVRFNEQFF
many	NA	TRBV6-1	TRBJ2-1	TGTGCCAGCAGTGAATTCCGTGGGGACTTGGGGAACAATGAGCAGTTCTTC	CASSEFRGDLGNNEQFF
NA	NA	TRBV19	TRBJ1-4	TGTGCCAGTAAGCGGACAGAAAGAGCAACTAATGAAAAACTGTTTTTT	CASKRTERATNEKLFF
few	NA	TRBV15	TRBJ2-2	TGTGCCACCAGCAGAGATTACCGGGGTTCTGTAACCGGGGAGCTGTTTTTT	CATSRDYRGSVTGELFF
many	NA	TRBV2	TRBJ2-1	TGTGCCAGCATAAAGGAGGGGGTGAGCAATGAGCAGTTCTTC	CASIKEGVSNEQFF
many	TRBD2	TRBV6-5	TRBJ2-7	TGTGCCAGCAGTTACATTTTGCGGGAGGGCCGAGAGCAGTACTTC	CASSYILREGREQYF
NA	NA	TRBV7-9	TRBJ2-5	TGTGCCAGCAACTCCGAACCGCAAGAGACCCAGTACTTC	CASNSEPQETQYF
many	NA	TRBV28	TRBJ2-7	TGTGCCAGCAGTTGGTTCTCAGCAGGGAACTACGAGCAGTACTTC	CASSWFSAGNYEQYF
NA	NA	TRBV5-6	TRBJ1-4	TGTGCCAGCAGCCCGGGCCCACATGAAAAACTGGTTTTT	CASSPGPHEKLVF
many	NA	TRBV6-1	TRBJ2-2	TGTGCCAGCACCGGGGGCGGGGAGCTGTTTTTT	CASTGGGELFF
many	NA	TRBV28	TRBJ1-2	TGTGCCAGCAGCCCAGGGGTGGTCTATGGCTACACCTTC	CASSPGVVYGYTF
NA	NA	TRBV6-1	TRBJ1-2	TGTGCCAGCAGGGGGGGTGCCCGCTATGGCTACACCTTC	CASRGGARYGYTF
many	NA	TRBV7-9	TRBJ2-5	TGTGCCAGCAGCTTGTTCGCGGAAGAGACCCAGTACTTC	CASSLFAEETQYF
NA	NA	TRBV15	TRBJ1-4	TGTGCCACCAGCAGAGGTGGCAGGGACTATGAAAAACTGTTTTTT	CATSRGGRDYEKLFF
NA	TRBD2	TRBV20-1	TRBJ2-7	TGCAGTGCTAGAGCGCCTAGCGGGAGCTACGAGCAGTACTTC	CSARAPSGSYEQYF
NA	NA	TRBV30	TRBJ2-7	TGTGCCGGGACTCAAAACGGCGGCTATCTCGGCGAGCAGTACTTC	CAGTQNGGYLGEQYF
many	NA	TRBV20-1	TRBJ1-5	TGCAGTGCTTATTCCAGCGGCCGCAATCAGCCCCAGCATTTT	CSAYSSGRNQPQHF
NA	TRBD1	TRBV20-1	TRBJ1-1	TGCAGTGCTAGAGTAGGACAGGTGAACACTGAAGCTTTCTTT	CSARVGQVNTEAFF
many	TRBD1	TRBV12-3/TRBV12-4	TRBJ2-7	TGTGCCAGCAGGACAGGGGGATCCTCCTACGAGCAGTACTTC	CASRTGGSSYEQYF
many	NA	TRBV20-1	TRBJ2-7	TGCAGTGCCCCCGGGACGGCGGCGGGGAATGTTTACGAGCAGTACTTC	CSAPGTAAGNVYEQYF
few	NA	TRBV4-1	TRBJ1-2	TGCGCCAGCAGCCAGGTCAGATCCCACAACTATGGCTACACCTTC	CASSQVRSHNYGYTF
few	NA	TRBV10-1	TRBJ2-7	TGCGCCAGCGTTGTGAGGTCACGGGACAGCGGGAATTACGAGCAGTACTTC	CASVVRSRDSGNYEQYF
few	TRBD1	TRBV29-1	TRBJ2-2	TGCAGCGCAAACGACAGGGAAAACACCGGGGAGCTGTTTTTT	CSANDRENTGELFF
NA	NA	TRBV4-1	TRBJ2-7	TGCGCCAGCAGCCCAGGACTCACCCACGAGCAGTACTTC	CASSPGLTHEQYF
NA	NA	TRBV28	TRBJ2-7	TGTGCCAGCAGTTCCCCCGCCGGACAGCTATTTAAGCAGTACTTC	CASSSPAGQLFKQYF
NA	TRBD2	TRBV6-1	TRBJ2-1	TGTGCCAGCAGCCGAGCAACTAGCGGGAGGGCCCATGAGCAGTTCTTC	CASSRATSGRAHEQFF
few	TRBD2	TRBV4-1	TRBJ2-7	TGCGCCAGCAGTCATGTTACTAGCGGGATGGTCCGCGAGCAGTACTTC	CASSHVTSGMVREQYF